Given below is one T cell receptor beta chain in context. Since the CDR3 does not end with the conserved phenylalanine or tryptophan, this likely comes from a read error. The CDR3 is made up of 14 amino acids. The V end was cut by 5 bases, the J end by 0 bases, with 11 bases between. The germline V gene has CDR1 SEHNR and CDR2 FQNEAQ (reference sequence). Methods described previously, with TCR primers listed, were used for bulk TCR libraries. TCRdb passed the PCR reads through MiXCR, listing each CDR3 protein once. The table has around 460,000 distinct CDR3 sequences, around 23% seen once. This specimen belongs to a study of molecular identifiers for immune sequencing clone quantification.

The specimen was naive CD8+ T cells from blood, with Jurkat cell RNA spiked in. As for subset: FACS-sorted CD8+CD4-CCR7+CD45RA+ naive T cells. This clonotype originated in a human donor in good health. Some libraries in this study had Jurkat cell RNA spiked in. The rearrangement joins TRBV7-9 to TRBJ2-7, with D perhaps being TRBD1 or TRBD2 (5 bases each). The CDR3: CASSRDGDSYEQYL. Here the CDR3 DNA reads TGTGCCAGCAGCCGGGACGGGGACTCCTACGAGCAGTACCTC.